This TCR beta chain derives from a study of cytomegalovirus exposure and HLA in healthy donors. General observations from the study: It was confirmed in vitro that a few of the CMV-associated chains were specific for CMV antigens. A later analysis reportedly identified an Asian-associated ancestry cluster as carrying fewer N-insertions than the 666-donor mean. For most subjects, TCR beta sequences were reported to predict HLA-A and HLA-B alleles with accuracy.

13 Jbeta primers and 60 Vbeta primers were used for the PCR. The repertoire was sequenced with immunoSEQ multiplex PCR; TCRdb's copy has only in-frame clones and lacks some. The data contain 160,000 or so clones, around 80% of them singletons. The germline V gene has CDR1 LGHNA and CDR2 YNFKEQ. CDR3 length: 17 amino acids. V shed 1 base, J shed 8 bases, and the junction held 15 bases outside the gene matches. A note on this clone: What it binds is not known.

The sequence was obtained from a man between 18 and 29 years old in good health and CMV-seronegative. The V gene is TRBV4-2, the J gene TRBJ1-2; 8 nucleotides match TRBD1. Sequences were obtained from PBMCs. For the CDR3, the DNA is TGTGCCAGCAGCCAAGTCACGGCGCGCAGGGGGCAAACGGGCTACACCTTC. It translates to CASSQVTARRGQTGYTF.